A selection of T cell receptor beta chains follows, all from one sample in a study of T cells in Graves' hyperthyroidism and ophthalmopathy. A single record per CDR3 protein comes from TCRdb applying MiXCR to the multiplex PCR reads. The sample consists of hundreds of thousands of distinct CDR3 sequences, around a quarter of them appearing once. The sequenced sample consisted of blood. These TCRs come from a woman aged 30 to 39 with Graves' ophthalmopathy. Both conserved end residues are part of each CDR3. Fields, in order: clone size, J gene, D gene, V gene, CDR3 DNA, CDR3 protein. A D gene is named only where the DNA matches it firmly. Clone size is given for some rows only: seen once, a few or many times, or a class if the clone is expanded.

many TRBJ1-2 NA TRBV6-2/TRBV6-3 TGTGCCAGCAGTTCTGGAACGTTCTATGGCTACACCTTC CASSSGTFYGYTF
many TRBJ2-7 TRBD2 TRBV11-2 TGTGCCAGCAGCTTACTTAGATTAGGACTAGCCCCCTACGAGCAGTACTTC CASSLLRLGLAPYEQYF
NA TRBJ1-1 NA TRBV12-3/TRBV12-4 TGTGCCAGCATTTACAAGAGGGGGGGGAACACTGAAGCTTTCTTT CASIYKRGGNTEAFF
NA TRBJ1-2 NA TRBV3-1 TGTGCCAGCAGCCCAGACAGTTTCTATGGCTACACCTTC CASSPDSFYGYTF
many TRBJ1-1 NA TRBV6-2/TRBV6-3 TGTGCCAGCCGCAGATTTAACACCGGGACCTCAAGCATGAACACTGAAGCTTTCTTT CASRRFNTGTSSMNTEAFF
NA TRBJ1-2 NA TRBV6-1 TGTGCCAGCAGTCAACTGGTTGGAGGGGTTAACTCCTATGGCTACACCTTC CASSQLVGGVNSYGYTF
few TRBJ2-4 NA TRBV15 TGTGCCACAAACCCTAGCGTCAGTGACAAAAACATTCAGTACTTC CATNPSVSDKNIQYF
many TRBJ2-4 NA TRBV29-1 TGCAGCGCAGGGGCGCCAGGGAACATTAAGTACTTC CSAGAPGNIKYF
NA TRBJ1-1 TRBD1 TRBV19 TGTGCCAGTAGTATCTTGGGACAGGGGTGGACTGAAGCTTTCTTT CASSILGQGWTEAFF
few TRBJ2-4 TRBD1 TRBV6-1 TGTGCCAGCACCGCCGGGACAGGGTTAGCCAAAAACATTCAGTACTTC CASTAGTGLAKNIQYF
few TRBJ2-2 TRBD1 TRBV7-2 TGTGCCAGCAGCTCCGGACAGGGTAACGGGGAGCTGTTTTTT CASSSGQGNGELFF
NA TRBJ1-2 NA TRBV2 TGTGCCAGCGCCGAGAGGGATGGCTACACCTTC CASAERDGYTF
many TRBJ2-6 NA TRBV5-1 TGCGCCAGCAGCGCCTCGACAGGTGCTGGGGCCAACGTCCTGACTTTC CASSASTGAGANVLTF
many TRBJ1-6 NA TRBV6-1 TGTGCCAGCAGTGAAGCGTGGGCAGGGGCGGAATCACCCCTCCACTTT CASSEAWAGAESPLHF
once TRBJ2-5 NA TRBV12-3/TRBV12-4 TGTGCCAGCAGTGTCCACCCGGACGGCCAAGAGACCCAGTACTTC CASSVHPDGQETQYF
NA TRBJ1-2 TRBD1 TRBV28 TGTGCCAGCAGTGTACCCACGACAGGGGCCTATGGCTACACCTTC CASSVPTTGAYGYTF
NA TRBJ2-2 NA TRBV27 TGTGCCAGCGGTACAGGGTCGTCCGGGGAGCTGTTTTTT CASGTGSSGELFF
NA TRBJ1-1 NA TRBV2 TGTGCCAGCAGTGAAGAGGCGGGACCCTTTGAAGCTTTCTTT CASSEEAGPFEAFF
many TRBJ2-5 NA TRBV2 TGTGCCAGCACACTCCAACAGGGCTCGGCGGGGGCCCAGTACTTC CASTLQQGSAGAQYF
many TRBJ2-5 TRBD1 TRBV2 TGTGCCAGCAAGGGAACAGGGGGCCCGAAGACCCAGTACTTC CASKGTGGPKTQYF
NA TRBJ2-5 NA TRBV7-2 TGTGCCAGCAGCTTACCGGAAAGCGGGACCCAGTACTTC CASSLPESGTQYF
NA TRBJ1-5 NA TRBV30 TGTGCCTCCACCTGGGGGGTTGGTCAGCCCCAGCATTTT CASTWGVGQPQHF
NA TRBJ2-5 NA TRBV28 TGTGCCACTACCCAACGGTCGTGGACCCAGTACTTC CATTQRSWTQYF
NA TRBJ2-5 NA TRBV5-1 TGCGCCAGCAGCCAGGAAGTTGGGGGCCTCTCGGGAGAGACCCAGTACTTC CASSQEVGGLSGETQYF